The text below deals with one TCR beta chain. The antigen is unknown. Assay: immunoSEQ multiplex PCR; the TCRdb copy retains only in-frame clones and omits some. Among thousands of clones, approximately 58% were seen once, and the ten largest hold roughly 20%. Indicated treatment: treatment-naive control, cytoreductive nephrectomy. The tumor was a clear cell renal cell carcinoma. The data were obtained in a study of radiation and T cells in renal cell carcinoma. Study-wide findings and caveats: Dominant CDR3 motifs were more common in irradiated tumors than controls. Sampling covered only roughly 1 g of each tumor. Irradiated tumors had higher TCR clonality than control tumors.

Deletions cut 2 bases from V and 0 bases from J, with 8 bases between. Germline CDR1 SGHVS, CDR2 FNYEAQ. This CDR3 contains 14 residues. This TCR was sampled from a man in his sixties with renal cell carcinoma. The chain combines TRBV7-6 with TRBJ2-7, with D unclear. The sample consisted of tumor tissue, taken from a patient whose treatment was nephrectomy without radiotherapy. CDR3 amino acids: CASSLIGPSYEQYF. For the CDR3, the DNA is TGTGCCAGCAGCTTAATAGGACCCTCCTACGAGCAGTACTTC. The variable domain in full, with the rest retrieved from reference TRBV7-6 and TRBJ2-7, is GAGVSQSPRYKVTKRGQDVALRCDPISGHVSLYWYRQALGQGPEFLTYFNYEAQQDKSGLPNDRFSAERPEGSISTLTIQRTEQRDSAMYRCASSLIGPSYEQYFGPGTRLTVT.